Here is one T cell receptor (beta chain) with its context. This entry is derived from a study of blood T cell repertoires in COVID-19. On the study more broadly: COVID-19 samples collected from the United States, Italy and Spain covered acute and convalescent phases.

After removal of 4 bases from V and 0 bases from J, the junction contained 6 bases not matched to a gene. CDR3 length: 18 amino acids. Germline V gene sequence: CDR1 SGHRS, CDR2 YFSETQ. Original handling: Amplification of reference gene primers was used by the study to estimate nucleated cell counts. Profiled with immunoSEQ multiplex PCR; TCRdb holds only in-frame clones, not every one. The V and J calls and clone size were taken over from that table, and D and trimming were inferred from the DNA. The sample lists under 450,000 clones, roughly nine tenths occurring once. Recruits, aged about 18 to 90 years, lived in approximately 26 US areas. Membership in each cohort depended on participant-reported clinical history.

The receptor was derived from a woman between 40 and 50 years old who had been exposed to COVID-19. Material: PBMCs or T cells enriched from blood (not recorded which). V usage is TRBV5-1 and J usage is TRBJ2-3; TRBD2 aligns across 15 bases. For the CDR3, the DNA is TGCGCCAGCAGCGCGGGACTAGCGGGGGGCGGGAGCACAGATACGCAGTATTTT. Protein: CASSAGLAGGGSTDTQYF.